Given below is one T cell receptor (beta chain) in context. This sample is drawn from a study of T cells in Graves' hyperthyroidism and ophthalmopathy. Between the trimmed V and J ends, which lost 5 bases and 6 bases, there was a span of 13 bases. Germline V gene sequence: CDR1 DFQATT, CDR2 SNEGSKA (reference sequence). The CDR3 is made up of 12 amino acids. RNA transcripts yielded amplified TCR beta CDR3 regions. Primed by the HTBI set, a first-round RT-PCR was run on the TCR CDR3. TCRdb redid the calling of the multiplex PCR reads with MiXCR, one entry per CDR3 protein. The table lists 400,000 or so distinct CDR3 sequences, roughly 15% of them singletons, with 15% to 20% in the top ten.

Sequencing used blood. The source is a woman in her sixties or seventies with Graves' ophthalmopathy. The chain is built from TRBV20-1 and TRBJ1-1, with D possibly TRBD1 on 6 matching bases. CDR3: CSALLGGAEAFF. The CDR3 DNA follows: TGCAGTGCTTTGTTGGGGGGCGCTGAAGCTTTCTTT.